This section outlines one T cell receptor beta chain sequence together with its context. The data were taken from a study of blood T cell repertoires in COVID-19. Study-wide context: The analysed material was cDNA or gDNA that came from T cells, B-cell-depleted T cells, or PBMCs.

The CDR3 contains 16 residues. V lost 2 bases and J 0 bases, leaving 14 bases between the germline ends. Germline lookup yields CDR1 MDHEN and CDR2 SYDVKM. Per the authors' pipeline: Researchers report that nucleated cell counts were estimated from reference gene primer amplification. TCRdb's copy holds only in-frame clones and misses some; the assay was immunoSEQ multiplex PCR. That table furnishes V, J and clone size, whereas the DNA furnished D and trimming. The data show 400,000 to 450,000 clones, 70% to 90% seen once. The V and J genes are TRBV28 and TRBJ2-7; a weak D match, TRBD2 (5 bases). This TCR came from a man aged 18 to 29 with COVID-19, enrolled during active disease. Sample: peripheral blood. This CDR3 is CASSLDELVGSYEQYF. In DNA form, the CDR3 reads TGTGCCAGCAGTTTAGACGAACTAGTTGGCTCCTACGAGCAGTACTTC.